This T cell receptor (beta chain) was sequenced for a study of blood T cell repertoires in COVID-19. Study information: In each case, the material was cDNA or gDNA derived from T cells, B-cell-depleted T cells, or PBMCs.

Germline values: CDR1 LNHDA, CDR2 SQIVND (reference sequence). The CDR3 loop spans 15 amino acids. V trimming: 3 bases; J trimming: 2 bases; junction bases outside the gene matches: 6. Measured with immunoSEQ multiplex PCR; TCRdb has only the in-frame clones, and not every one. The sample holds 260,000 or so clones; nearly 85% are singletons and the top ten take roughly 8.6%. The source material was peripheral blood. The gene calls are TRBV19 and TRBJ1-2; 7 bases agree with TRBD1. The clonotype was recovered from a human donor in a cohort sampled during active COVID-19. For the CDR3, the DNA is TGTGCCAGTAGTATTAGGACAGGTCAAAACTATGGCTACACCTTC. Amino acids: CASSIRTGQNYGYTF.